The clone carrying this T cell receptor (beta chain) was observed once. Per the original methods: Estimates of nucleated cell counts were drawn from the amplification of reference gene primers. Some clones are missing from TCRdb's copy, which holds only in-frame ones; the method was immunoSEQ multiplex PCR. V and J calls and clone size are those listed in that table; D and trimming were worked out from the DNA. Here the sample spans around 220,000 clones, 86% being singletons. The Seattle patients joined while their infection was active and were tracked longitudinally afterward. The sample originates from a study of blood T cell repertoires in COVID-19. The CDR3 spans 14 residues. V trimming: 5 bases; J trimming: 4 bases; junction bases outside the gene matches: 6. The germline CDR1 and CDR2 sequences are LNHDA and SQIVND (reference sequence).

The sequencing input was peripheral blood. This chain links TRBV19 with TRBJ1-1, with 8 bases that match TRBD1. The sequence was obtained from a woman in her 50s with COVID-19, enrolled during active disease. As DNA, the CDR3 is TGTGCCAGTAGTGACAGGACAGGGCTCACTGAAGCTTTCTTT. It translates to CASSDRTGLTEAFF.